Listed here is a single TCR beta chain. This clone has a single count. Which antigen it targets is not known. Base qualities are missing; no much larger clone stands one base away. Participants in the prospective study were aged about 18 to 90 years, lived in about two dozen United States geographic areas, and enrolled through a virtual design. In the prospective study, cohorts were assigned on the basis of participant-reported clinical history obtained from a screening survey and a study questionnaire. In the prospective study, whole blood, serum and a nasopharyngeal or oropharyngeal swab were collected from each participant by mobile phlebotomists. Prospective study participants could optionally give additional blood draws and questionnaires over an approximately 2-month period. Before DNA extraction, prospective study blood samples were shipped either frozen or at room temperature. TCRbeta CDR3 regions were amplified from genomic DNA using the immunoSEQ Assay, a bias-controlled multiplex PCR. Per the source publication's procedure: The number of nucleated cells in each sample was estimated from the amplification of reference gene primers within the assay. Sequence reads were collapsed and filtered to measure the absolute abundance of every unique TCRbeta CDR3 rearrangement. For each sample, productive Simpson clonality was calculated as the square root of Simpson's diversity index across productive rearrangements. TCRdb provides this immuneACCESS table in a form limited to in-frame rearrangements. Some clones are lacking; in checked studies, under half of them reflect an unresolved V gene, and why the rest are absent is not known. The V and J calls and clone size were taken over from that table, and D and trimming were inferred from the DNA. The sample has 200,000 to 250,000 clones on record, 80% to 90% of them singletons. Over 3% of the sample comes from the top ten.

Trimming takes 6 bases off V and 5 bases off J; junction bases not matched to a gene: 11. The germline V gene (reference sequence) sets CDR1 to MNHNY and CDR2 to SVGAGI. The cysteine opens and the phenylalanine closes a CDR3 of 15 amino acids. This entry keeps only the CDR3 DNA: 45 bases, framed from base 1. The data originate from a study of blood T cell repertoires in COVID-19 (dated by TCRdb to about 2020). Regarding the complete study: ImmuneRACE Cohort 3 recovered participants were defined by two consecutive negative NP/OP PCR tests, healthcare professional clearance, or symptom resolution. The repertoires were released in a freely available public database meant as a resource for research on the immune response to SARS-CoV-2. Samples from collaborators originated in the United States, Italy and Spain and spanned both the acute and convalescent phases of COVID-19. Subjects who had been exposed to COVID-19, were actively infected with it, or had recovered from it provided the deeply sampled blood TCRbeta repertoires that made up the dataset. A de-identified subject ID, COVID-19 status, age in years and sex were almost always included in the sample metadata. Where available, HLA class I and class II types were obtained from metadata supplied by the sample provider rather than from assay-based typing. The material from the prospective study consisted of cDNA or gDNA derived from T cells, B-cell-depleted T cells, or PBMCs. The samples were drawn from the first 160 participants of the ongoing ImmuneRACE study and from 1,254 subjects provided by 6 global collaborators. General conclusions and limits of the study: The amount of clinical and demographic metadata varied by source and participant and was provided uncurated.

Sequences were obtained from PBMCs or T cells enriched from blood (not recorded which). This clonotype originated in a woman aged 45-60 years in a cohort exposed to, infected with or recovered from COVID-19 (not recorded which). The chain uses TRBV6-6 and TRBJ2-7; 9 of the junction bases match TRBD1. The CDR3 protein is CASSSGTGRSHEQYF. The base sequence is TGTGCCAGCAGCTCCGGGACAGGGAGATCCCACGAGCAGTACTTC.